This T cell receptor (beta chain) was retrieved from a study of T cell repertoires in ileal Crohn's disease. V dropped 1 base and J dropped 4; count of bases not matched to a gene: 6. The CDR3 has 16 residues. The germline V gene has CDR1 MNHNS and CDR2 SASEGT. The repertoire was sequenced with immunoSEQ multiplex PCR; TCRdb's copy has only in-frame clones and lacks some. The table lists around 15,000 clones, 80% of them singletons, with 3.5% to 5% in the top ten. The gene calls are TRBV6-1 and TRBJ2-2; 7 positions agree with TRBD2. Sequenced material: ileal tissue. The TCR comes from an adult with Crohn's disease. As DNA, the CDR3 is TGTGCCAGCAGTGAAGGGGGGGGAAAGGCCACCGGGGAGCTGTTTTTT. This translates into CASSEGGGKATGELFF.